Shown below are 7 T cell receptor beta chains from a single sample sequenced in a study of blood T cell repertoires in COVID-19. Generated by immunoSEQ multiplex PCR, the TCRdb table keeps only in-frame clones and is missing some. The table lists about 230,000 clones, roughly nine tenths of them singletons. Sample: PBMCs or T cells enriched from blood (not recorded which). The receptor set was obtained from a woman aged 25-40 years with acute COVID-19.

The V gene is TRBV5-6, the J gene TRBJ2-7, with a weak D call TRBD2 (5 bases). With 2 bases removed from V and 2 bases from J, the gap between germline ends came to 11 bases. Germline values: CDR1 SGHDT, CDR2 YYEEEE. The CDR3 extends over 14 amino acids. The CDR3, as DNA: TGTGCCAGCAGCTTTAGAGGGTCCACCTACGAGCAGTACTTC. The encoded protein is CASSFRGSTYEQYF.

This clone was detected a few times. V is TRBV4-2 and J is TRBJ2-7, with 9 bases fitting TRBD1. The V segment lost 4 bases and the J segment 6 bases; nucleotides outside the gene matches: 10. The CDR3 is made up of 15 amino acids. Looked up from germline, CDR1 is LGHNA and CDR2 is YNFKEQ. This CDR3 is CASSRQQEDRGEQYF. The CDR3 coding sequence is TGTGCCAGCAGCCGCCAGCAGGAGGACAGGGGCGAGCAGTACTTC.

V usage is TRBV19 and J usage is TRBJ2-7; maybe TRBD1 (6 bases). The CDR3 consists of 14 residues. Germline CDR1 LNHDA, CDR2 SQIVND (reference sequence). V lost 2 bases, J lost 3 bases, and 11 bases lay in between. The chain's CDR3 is CASSISQGVYEQYF. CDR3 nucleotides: TGTGCCAGTAGTATATCACAGGGTGTCTACGAGCAGTACTTC.

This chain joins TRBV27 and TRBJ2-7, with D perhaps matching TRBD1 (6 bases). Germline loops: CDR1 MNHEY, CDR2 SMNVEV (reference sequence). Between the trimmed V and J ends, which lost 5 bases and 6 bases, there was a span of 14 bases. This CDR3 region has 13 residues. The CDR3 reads CASSTHRVGEQYF. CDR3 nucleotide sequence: TGTGCCAGCAGTACACACAGGGTGGGCGAGCAGTACTTC.

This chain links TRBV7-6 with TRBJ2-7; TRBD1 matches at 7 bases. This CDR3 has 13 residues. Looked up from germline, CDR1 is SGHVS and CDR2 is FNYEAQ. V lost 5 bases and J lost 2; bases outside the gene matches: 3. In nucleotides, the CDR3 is TGTGCCAGCAGCCGGACAGGCGCCTACGAGCAGTACTTC. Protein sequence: CASSRTGAYEQYF.

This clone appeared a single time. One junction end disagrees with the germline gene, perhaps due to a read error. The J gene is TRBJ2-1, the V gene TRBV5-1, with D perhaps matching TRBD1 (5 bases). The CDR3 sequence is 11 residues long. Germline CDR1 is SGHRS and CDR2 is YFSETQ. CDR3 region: CASSLGQSAVF. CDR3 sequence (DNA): TGCGCCAGCAGCTTGGGACAGTCTGCGGTCTTC.

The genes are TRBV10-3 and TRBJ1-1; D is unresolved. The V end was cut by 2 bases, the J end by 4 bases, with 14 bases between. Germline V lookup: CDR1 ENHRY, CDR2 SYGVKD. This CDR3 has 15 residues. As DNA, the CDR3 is TGTGCCATCAGTGAGGAGGAAATCCCCGTCACTGAAGCTTTCTTT. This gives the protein CAISEEEIPVTEAFF.